Following are 16 T cell receptor beta chains from one sample sequenced in a study of blood T cell repertoires in COVID-19. The method was immunoSEQ multiplex PCR; TCRdb's version includes in-frame clones alone and lacks a portion of them. The table has about 260,000 clones, 84% seen once. Specimen: peripheral blood. All receptors derive from a woman in her thirties or forties who had recovered from COVID-19.

The V call is TRBV7-8, the J call TRBJ1-1, with a tentative D call TRBD1 (6 bases). The V gene lost 6 bases and the J gene lost 4 bases, with 15 bases spanning the gap. From germline, CDR1 is SGHVS and CDR2 FQNEAQ. This CDR3 is built from 14 residues. The CDR3 spells CASRSLRGGTEAFF. For the CDR3, the DNA is TGTGCCAGCAGAAGCTTAAGGGGGGGCACTGAAGCTTTCTTT. Full variable domain (outside the CDR3, taken from reference TRBV7-8 and TRBJ1-1): GAGVSQSPRYKVAKRGQDVALRCDPISGHVSLFWYQQALGQGPEFLTYFQNEAQLDKSGLPSDRFFAERPEGSVSTLKIQRTQQEDSAVYLCASRSLRGGTEAFFGQGTRLTVV.

The chain links TRBV19 to TRBJ2-1, with a tentative D call TRBD2 (6 bases). This CDR3 has 10 residues. V shed 9 bases and J shed 15 bases, with 15 bases lying between them. Per germline, CDR1 LNHDA and CDR2 SQIVND (reference sequence). The CDR3 DNA follows: TGTGCCAGCGGAGGGGATGGACGGTTCTTC. Translated, it gives CASGGDGRFF.

The chain is built from TRBV5-1 and TRBJ1-2, with TRBD1 matching 8 bases. From germline, CDR1 is SGHRS and CDR2 YFSETQ. The CDR3 is 14 residues long. Trimming took 4 bases from V and 4 from J; bases not matched to a gene: 6. CDR3 DNA: TGCGCCAGCAGCGGACAGGGACTGAGCTATGGCTACACCTTC. Its translation is CASSGQGLSYGYTF. The full variable domain, rest sourced from reference TRBV5-1 and TRBJ1-2, is KAGVTQTPRYLIKTRGQQVTLSCSPISGHRSVSWYQQTPGQGLQFLFEYFSETQRNKGNFPGRFSGRQFSNSRSEMNVSTLELGDSALYLCASSGQGLSYGYTFGSGTRLTVV.

The rearrangement uses TRBV29-1 and TRBJ2-5; possible D gene TRBD2, 7 bases. Germline V gene sequence: CDR1 SQVTM, CDR2 ANQGSEA. CDR3 length equals 12 residues. V gave up 5 bases and J gave up 4 bases, with 11 bases separating them. In nucleotides, the CDR3 is TGCAGCGTTCGCGGGGGCCCAGAGACCCAGTACTTC. Amino acids: CSVRGGPETQYF. Full variable domain (rest looked up from reference TRBV29-1 and TRBJ2-5): SAVISQKPSRDICQRGTSLTIQCQVDSQVTMMFWYRQQPGQSLTLIATANQGSEATYESGFVIDKFPISRPNLTFSTLTVSNMSPEDSSIYLCSVRGGPETQYFGPGTRLLVL.

The rearrangement joins TRBV2 to TRBJ1-2, with TRBD1 matching 12 bases. J lost 7 bases, V lost 7 bases, and 4 bases had no gene match. Germline assignment: CDR1 SNHLY and CDR2 FYNNEI. CDR3 length: 13 amino acids. The chain's CDR3 is CASTGTGGIGYTF. DNA for the CDR3: TGTGCCAGCACCGGGACAGGGGGCATTGGCTACACCTTC.

The CDR3 DNA follows: TGTGCCAGCAGTACCGGGACACCCAACTATGGCTACACCTTC. Translation gives CASSTGTPNYGYTF. This rearrangement joins TRBV6-6 to TRBJ1-2, with a tentative D call TRBD1 (6 bases). CDR3 size: 14 residues. Deletions cut 5 bases from V and 2 bases from J, with 12 bases between. Germline lookup yields CDR1 MNHNY and CDR2 SVGAGI (reference sequence).

This clone was recorded a few times. The chain is built from TRBV3-1 (or the pseudogene TRBV3-2) and TRBJ1-5; TRBD1 is a possible D gene (6 bases). V lost 1 base and J 8 bases, leaving 6 bases between the germline ends. The CDR3 covers 12 residues. Germline V lookup: CDR1 LGHDT, CDR2 YNNKEL (reference sequence). The CDR3 bases are TGTGCCAGCAGCCAAGGGGACAAGCCCCAGCATTTT. The encoded protein is CASSQGDKPQHF.

The chain employs TRBV11-2 and TRBJ1-1; tentatively, D is TRBD1 (5 bases). The CDR3 loop spans 12 amino acids. The V and J ends lost 5 bases and 7 bases respectively, with 11 bases between them. Looked up from germline, CDR1 is SGHAT and CDR2 is FQNNGV. The CDR3 loop is CASSAQGYEAFF. The CDR3 DNA sequence: TGTGCCAGCAGCGCTCAGGGTTATGAAGCTTTCTTT.

The chain links TRBV5-4 to TRBJ1-2, with 7 positions matching TRBD1. The CDR3 sequence is 14 residues long. The germline V gene has CDR1 SGHNT and CDR2 YYREEE (reference sequence). V shed 3 bases and J 1 base; nucleotides not matched to a gene: 3. This chain's CDR3 is CASSSGTVNYGYTF. CDR3 coding DNA: TGTGCCAGCAGCTCAGGGACAGTTAACTATGGCTACACCTTC.

This clone was counted only a few times. The rearrangement links TRBV15 to TRBJ1-5; D remains ambiguous. CDR3 size: 14 residues. Germline V gene sequence: CDR1 LNHNV, CDR2 YYDKDF (reference sequence). Trimming left V 0 bases short and J 5 bases short, with 8 bases between. The CDR3 reads CATSRDIYYQPQHF. In DNA form, the CDR3 reads TGTGCCACCAGCAGAGATATCTACTATCAGCCCCAGCATTTT.

This rearrangement joins TRBV12-3 or TRBV12-4 to TRBJ1-1; D remains unclear. The CDR3 sequence is 13 residues long. V was shortened by 2 bases and J by 0 bases, with 4 bases between the two germline ends. The DNA of the CDR3 is TGTGCCAGCAGTTTACTATTGAACACTGAAGCTTTCTTT. This sequence encodes CASSLLLNTEAFF.

V and J are TRBV6-5 and TRBJ1-5; D may be TRBD1 (5 bases). This CDR3 has 13 residues. Germline assignment: CDR1 MNHEY and CDR2 SVGAGI. V was shortened by 10 bases and J by 7 bases, with 17 bases between the two germline ends. The CDR3 region has the DNA TGTGCCACCTCCCGGGGGGTCGCCCAGCCCCAGCATTTT. Protein sequence: CATSRGVAQPQHF.

This rearrangement joins TRBV27 to TRBJ2-4; a possible D gene is TRBD2 (6 bases). CDR3 length: 11 amino acids. Trimming removed 8 bases at V and 8 bases at J, with 10 bases between. Germline CDR1 MNHEY, CDR2 SMNVEV (reference sequence). The CDR3 sequence: CASPGGDIQYF. The CDR3 DNA is TGTGCCAGCCCCGGAGGGGACATTCAGTACTTC.

This clone appeared a single time. The J gene is TRBJ2-2, the V gene TRBV10-3; no definite D call. Germline V gives CDR1 ENHRY, CDR2 SYGVKD. CDR3 size: 14 residues. The V and J ends lost 2 bases and 6 bases respectively, with 10 bases between them. CDR3 region: CAISENEASGELFF. CDR3 nucleotide sequence: TGTGCCATCAGTGAGAACGAAGCGTCCGGGGAGCTGTTTTTT.

This chain connects TRBV18 to TRBJ1-4; D is ambiguous. The V end lost 3 bases, the J end lost 5 bases, and 13 bases lay between the germline ends. The CDR3 runs 15 residues. Germline V lookup: CDR1 KGHSH, CDR2 LQKENI. CDR3 in DNA: TGTGCCAGCTCACCTGCTGGCAGAGGCAATGAAAAACTGTTTTTT. The encoded protein is CASSPAGRGNEKLFF. Filled out from reference TRBV18 and TRBJ1-4, the complete variable domain reads NAGVMQNPRHLVRRRGQEARLRCSPMKGHSHVYWYRQLPEEGLKFMVYLQKENIIDESGMPKERFSAEFPKEGPSILRIQQVVRGDSAAYFCASSPAGRGNEKLFFGSGTQLSVL.

The rearrangement joins TRBV10-2 to TRBJ1-6; D possibly corresponds to TRBD1 (6 bases). Trimming pared 1 base from V and 5 bases from J, leaving 12 bases between. Germline loops: CDR1 WSHSY, CDR2 SAAADI. CDR3 size: 16 residues. The CDR3 loop is CASSEYPTGNNSPLHF. The CDR3, as DNA: TGCGCCAGCAGTGAGTACCCTACAGGGAATAATTCACCCCTCCACTTT.